The next 21 T cell receptor beta chains were all read from a single sample in a study of blood T cell repertoires in COVID-19. The data were produced by immunoSEQ multiplex PCR, yet TCRdb's version contains in-frame clones alone and is incomplete. The data contain hundreds of thousands of clones, around 90% of them singletons. The specimen sequenced was PBMCs or T cells enriched from blood (not recorded which). These receptors all come from a man aged 25 to 40 who had been exposed to COVID-19.

The V call is TRBV19, the J call TRBJ1-2; D uncertain. This CDR3 has 12 residues. Germline CDR1 is LNHDA and CDR2 is SQIVND (reference sequence). V lost 7 bases, J lost 4 bases, and 10 bases lay in between. This chain's CDR3 is CASTYGSYGYTF. CDR3 in DNA: TGTGCCAGTACCTACGGTAGCTATGGCTACACCTTC.

The chain couples TRBV4-1 to TRBJ1-3; TRBD1 aligns across 9 bases. The J segment lost 4 bases and the V segment lost 0 bases, leaving 16 bases of the junction unmatched. The germline V gene encodes CDR1 MGHRA and CDR2 YSYEKL. The CDR3 extends over 20 amino acids. The chain's CDR3 is CASSQDRPGRDRVSGNTIYF. CDR3 nucleotide sequence: TGCGCCAGCAGCCAAGATAGACCGGGGAGGGACAGGGTCTCCGGAAACACCATATATTTT.

This clone has just a few counts. The rearrangement uses TRBV6-2 or TRBV6-3 and TRBJ2-5; D remains unclear. CDR1 MNHEY and CDR2 SVGEGT come from the germline V gene. Trimming left V 0 bases short and J 4 bases short, with 3 bases between. The CDR3 is made up of 12 amino acids. This CDR3 reads CASSYSRETQYF. The CDR3 DNA follows: TGTGCCAGCAGTTACTCGAGAGAGACCCAGTACTTC.

This chain uses TRBV6-1 with TRBJ2-7, with 7 bases that match TRBD1. V lost 3 bases, J lost 7 bases, and 9 bases stayed unmatched. Germline loops: CDR1 MNHNS, CDR2 SASEGT. The CDR3 length is 14 residues. CDR3 coding DNA: TGTGCCAGCAGTGAGACAACAGGGGTCGGTGAGCAGTACTTC. Its translation: CASSETTGVGEQYF.

Written as DNA, the CDR3 is TGTGCCACGGACGGAGGGATGGACCGGCAGTTCTTC. It codes for CATDGGMDRQFF. The J gene is TRBJ2-1, the V gene TRBV7-9, with D perhaps matching TRBD2 (6 bases). Trimming cost V 10 bases and J 12 bases, with 19 bases left between them. The CDR3 spans 12 residues. Germline V lookup: CDR1 SEHNR, CDR2 FQNEAQ (reference sequence).

This chain joins TRBV3-1 (or the pseudogene TRBV3-2) and TRBJ2-3; TRBD2 agrees at 10 bases. V was pared by 1 base and J by 6 bases, with 7 bases of the junction left unmatched. The CDR3 has 16 amino acids. The germline V gene has CDR1 LGHDT and CDR2 YNNKEL (reference sequence). CDR3 protein: CASSQAIAGGLDTQYF. CDR3 coding DNA: TGTGCCAGCAGCCAAGCTATAGCGGGGGGTTTGGATACGCAGTATTTT.

The rearrangement uses TRBV19 and TRBJ1-1; the D gene is possibly TRBD1 (6 bases). The germline V gene has CDR1 LNHDA and CDR2 SQIVND (reference sequence). V was trimmed by 2 bases and J by 0 bases, leaving 10 bases between them. CDR3 size: 15 residues. The DNA of the CDR3 is TGTGCCAGTAGTATACCAAACAGGGTGAACACTGAAGCTTTCTTT. Its protein is CASSIPNRVNTEAFF.

This chain uses TRBV7-9 with TRBJ2-7, with 11 bases that match TRBD1. The CDR3 runs to 13 residues. Looked up from germline, CDR1 is SEHNR and CDR2 is FQNEAQ (reference sequence). V dropped 10 bases and J dropped 7; count of bases not matched to a gene: 9. The CDR3 protein is CATKGQGAPEQYF. CDR3 in DNA: TGTGCCACGAAAGGACAGGGGGCGCCTGAGCAGTACTTC. Full variable domain (missing parts from reference TRBV7-9 and TRBJ2-7): DTGVSQNPRHKITKRGQNVTFRCDPISEHNRLYWYRQTLGQGPEFLTYFQNEAQLEKSRLLSDRFSAERPKGSFSTLEIQRTEQGDSAMYLCATKGQGAPEQYFGPGTRLTVT.

As DNA, the CDR3 is TGTGCCAGCAGCTTGGGACTAGCGCAAATCTACGAGCAGTACTTC. Protein sequence: CASSLGLAQIYEQYF. This chain links TRBV7-9 with TRBJ2-7; TRBD2 agrees at 10 bases. Germline V lookup: CDR1 SEHNR, CDR2 FQNEAQ (reference sequence). There are 15 residues in the CDR3. Trimming cost V 3 bases and J 3 bases; bases outside gene matches: 5.

J is TRBJ1-4 and V is TRBV4-2; D is possibly TRBD1 (6 bases). Germline CDR1 reads LGHNA; CDR2 reads YNFKEQ. Trimming took 3 bases from V and 1 from J, leaving 15 bases between them. The CDR3 is 17 amino acids. The CDR3 reads CASSQEPLQGTNEKLFF. The CDR3 DNA sequence: TGTGCCAGCAGCCAGGAGCCCCTACAGGGAACTAATGAAAAACTGTTTTTT.

The V and J genes are TRBV4-2 and TRBJ2-5, with 7 positions matching TRBD1. The V gene's germline CDR1 is LGHNA and CDR2 YNFKEQ. V was clipped by 1 base and J by 3 bases; unmatched bases: 5. This CDR3 spans 15 amino acids. The CDR3 DNA follows: TGTGCCAGCAGCCAAGCCTGGACAGGAGAAGAGACCCAGTACTTC. Amino acids: CASSQAWTGEETQYF.

Comment on this clone: Other DNA variants within this sample encode the same CDR3. The CDR3: CSAGGGYGYTF. The CDR3 DNA sequence: TGCAGTGCGGGCGGAGGCTATGGCTACACCTTC. This chain connects TRBV20-1 to TRBJ1-2; D gene ambiguous. Per the germline V gene, CDR1 is DFQATT and CDR2 is SNEGSKA (reference sequence). This CDR3 spans 11 amino acids. The V end was cut by 6 bases, the J end by 4 bases, with 9 bases between.

CDR3 DNA: TGCGCCAGCAGCCAAGGGGCGAGCGAGCAGTTCTTC. It is translated as CASSQGASEQFF. This sequence joins TRBV4-1 and TRBJ2-1; D remains unclear. Looked up from germline, CDR1 is MGHRA and CDR2 is YSYEKL. There are 12 residues in the CDR3. The germline V and J ends were trimmed by 1 base and 10 bases, with 8 bases remaining between them.

V usage is TRBV11-2 and J usage is TRBJ2-6; D is unclear. Trimming stripped 7 bases from V and 0 bases from J, with 10 bases between. Germline V CDR1 and CDR2: SGHAT, FQNNGV. The CDR3 runs to 15 residues. CDR3 protein: CASTPLLSGANVLTF. DNA of the CDR3: TGTGCCAGCACCCCCCTTCTCTCTGGGGCCAACGTCCTGACTTTC.

This rearrangement joins TRBV7-2 to TRBJ1-4; 7 nucleotides agree with TRBD1. Germline CDR1 SGHTA, CDR2 FQGNSA. CDR3 length: 16 amino acids. Trimming took 5 bases from V and 5 from J; bases not matched to a gene: 11. In DNA form, the CDR3 reads TGTGCCAGCAGCCTAAACCTCGGGACAGAGAATGAAAAACTGTTTTTT. It specifies CASSLNLGTENEKLFF.

The chain recombines TRBV5-3 with TRBJ1-5; D is possibly TRBD1 (5 bases). TRBV5-3 is an ORF for which the function is uncertain. V lost 3 bases to trimming and J lost 4 bases, with 11 bases between them. This CDR3 contains 14 residues. This chain's CDR3 is CARSSKRGNQPQHF. Written as DNA, the CDR3 is TGTGCCAGAAGCTCAAAAAGGGGAAATCAGCCCCAGCATTTT.

The gene calls are TRBV6-5 and TRBJ1-3; 7 bases align to TRBD1. The ends lost 6 bases at V and 2 bases at J; junction bases unmatched: 4. CDR1 is MNHEY, CDR2 SVGAGI, per germline. CDR3 length: 14 residues. In nucleotides, the CDR3 is TGTGCCAGCAGCCTACAGGGGACTGGAAACACCATATATTTT. Its translation is CASSLQGTGNTIYF.

This chain joins TRBV13 and TRBJ2-5, with 8 bases identical to TRBD1. CDR3 length equals 13 residues. The V segment lost 5 bases and the J segment 7 bases; nucleotides outside the gene matches: 6. CDR1 PRHDT and CDR2 FYEKMQ come from the germline V gene (reference sequence). CDR3 coding DNA: TGTGCCAGCAGCCTCACAGGGGGTGGGACCCAGTACTTC. It specifies CASSLTGGGTQYF.

The chain's CDR3 is CASSLASRGGIDTQYF. CDR3 DNA: TGCGCCAGCAGCTTGGCCTCGCGGGGGGGCATAGATACGCAGTATTTT. The chain joins TRBV5-1 to TRBJ2-3, with 9 bases lining up with TRBD2. This CDR3 comprises 16 residues. Germline CDR1 reads SGHRS; CDR2 reads YFSETQ. Trimming at V came to 0 bases and at J to 5 bases, leaving 7 bases not matched to a gene.

The chain carries TRBV3-1 (or the pseudogene TRBV3-2) and TRBJ2-1, with D tentatively TRBD2 (6 bases). Trimming left V 5 bases short and J 4 bases short, with 15 bases between. CDR3 length: 15 residues. Germline-derived CDR1 and CDR2 are LGHDT and YNNKEL (reference sequence). DNA for the CDR3: TGTGCCAGCAGCTTGCGGGACTGGACTTACAATGAGCAGTTCTTC. This encodes CASSLRDWTYNEQFF.

The chain uses TRBV6-5 and TRBJ2-5, with no clear D. CDR3 length equals 14 residues. Trimming took off 5 bases at V and 5 bases at J, with 15 bases between the two ends. The germline CDR1 and CDR2 sequences are MNHEY and SVGAGI. The chain's CDR3 is CASSPPGRRETQYF. CDR3 DNA: TGTGCCAGCAGTCCCCCGGGTAGGCGGGAGACCCAGTACTTC.